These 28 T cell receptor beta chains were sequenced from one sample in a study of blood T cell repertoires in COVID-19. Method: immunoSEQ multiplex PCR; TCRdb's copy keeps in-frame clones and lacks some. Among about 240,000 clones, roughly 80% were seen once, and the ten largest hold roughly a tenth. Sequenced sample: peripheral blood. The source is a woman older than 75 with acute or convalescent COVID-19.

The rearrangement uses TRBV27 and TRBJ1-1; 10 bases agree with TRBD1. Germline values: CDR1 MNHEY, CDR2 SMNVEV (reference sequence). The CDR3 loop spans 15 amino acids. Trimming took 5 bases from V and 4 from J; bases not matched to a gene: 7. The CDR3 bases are TGTGCCAGCAGTACAACCGGGACAGGGGCCACTGAAGCTTTCTTT. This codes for CASSTTGTGATEAFF.

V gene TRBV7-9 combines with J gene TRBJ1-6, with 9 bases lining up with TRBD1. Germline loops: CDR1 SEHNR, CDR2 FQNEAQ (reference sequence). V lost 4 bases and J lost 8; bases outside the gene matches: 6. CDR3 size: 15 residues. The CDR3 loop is CASSSDRGMYSPLHF. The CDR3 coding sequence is TGTGCCAGCAGCTCGGACAGGGGAATGTATTCACCCCTCCACTTT.

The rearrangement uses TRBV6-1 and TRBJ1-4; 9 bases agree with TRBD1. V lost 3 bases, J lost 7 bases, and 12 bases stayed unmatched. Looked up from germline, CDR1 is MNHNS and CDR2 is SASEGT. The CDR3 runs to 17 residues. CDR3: CASSESTGGIGGEKLFF. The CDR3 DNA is TGTGCCAGCAGTGAGTCGACAGGGGGGATAGGAGGTGAAAAACTGTTTTTT.

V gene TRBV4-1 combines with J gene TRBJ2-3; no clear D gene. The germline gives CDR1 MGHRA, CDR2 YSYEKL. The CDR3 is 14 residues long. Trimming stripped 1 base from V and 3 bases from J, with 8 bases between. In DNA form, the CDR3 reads TGCGCCAGCAGCCAAGCTGCGGCTACAGATACGCAGTATTTT. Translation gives CASSQAAATDTQYF.

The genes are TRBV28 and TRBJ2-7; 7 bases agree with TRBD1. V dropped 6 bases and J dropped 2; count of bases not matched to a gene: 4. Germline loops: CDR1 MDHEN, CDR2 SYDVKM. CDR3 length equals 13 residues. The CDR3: CASRSGQPYEQYF. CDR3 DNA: TGTGCCAGCAGGTCGGGACAGCCCTACGAGCAGTACTTC. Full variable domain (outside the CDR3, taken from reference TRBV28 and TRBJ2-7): DVKVTQSSRYLVKRTGEKVFLECVQDMDHENMFWYRQDPGLGLRLIYFSYDVKMKEKGDIPEGYSVSREKKERFSLILESASTNQTSMYLCASRSGQPYEQYFGPGTRLTVT.

CDR3 coding DNA: TGTGCCAGCCCCGCTCTCGGCACCGGGGAGCTGTTTTTT. Encoded protein: CASPALGTGELFF. This rearrangement joins TRBV27 to TRBJ2-2; D gene ambiguous. Trimming shortened V by 8 bases and J by 4 bases, and 11 bases separated the two germline ends. The CDR3 contains 13 residues. In germline, CDR1 is MNHEY, CDR2 SMNVEV (reference sequence).

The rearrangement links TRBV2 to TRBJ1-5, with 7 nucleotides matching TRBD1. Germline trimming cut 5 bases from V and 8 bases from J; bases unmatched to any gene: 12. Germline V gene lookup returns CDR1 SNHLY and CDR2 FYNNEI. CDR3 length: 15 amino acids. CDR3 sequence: CASSYTVTGSEPQHF. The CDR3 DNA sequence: TGTGCCAGCAGTTATACCGTGACAGGGAGTGAGCCCCAGCATTTT.

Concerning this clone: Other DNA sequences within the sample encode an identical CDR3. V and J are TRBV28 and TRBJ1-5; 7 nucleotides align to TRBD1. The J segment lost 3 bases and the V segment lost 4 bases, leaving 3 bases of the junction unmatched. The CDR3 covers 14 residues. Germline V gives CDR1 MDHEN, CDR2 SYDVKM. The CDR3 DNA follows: TGTGCCAGCAGTTCAGGGGGTGACAATCAGCCCCAGCATTTT. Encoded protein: CASSSGGDNQPQHF.

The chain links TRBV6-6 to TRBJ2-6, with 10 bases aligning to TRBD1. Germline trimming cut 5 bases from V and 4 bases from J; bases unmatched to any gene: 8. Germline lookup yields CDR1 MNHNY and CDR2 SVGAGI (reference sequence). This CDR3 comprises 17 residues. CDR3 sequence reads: CASSPTGTGDGANVLTF. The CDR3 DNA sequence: TGTGCCAGCAGTCCTACCGGGACAGGGGACGGGGCCAACGTCCTGACTTTC.

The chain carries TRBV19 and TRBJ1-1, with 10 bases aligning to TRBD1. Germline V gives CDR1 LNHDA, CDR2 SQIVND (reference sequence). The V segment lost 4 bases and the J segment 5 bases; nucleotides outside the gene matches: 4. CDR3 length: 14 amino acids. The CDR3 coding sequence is TGTGCCAGTAGTACCCGGGACAGGGGAACTGAAGCTTTCTTT. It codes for CASSTRDRGTEAFF.

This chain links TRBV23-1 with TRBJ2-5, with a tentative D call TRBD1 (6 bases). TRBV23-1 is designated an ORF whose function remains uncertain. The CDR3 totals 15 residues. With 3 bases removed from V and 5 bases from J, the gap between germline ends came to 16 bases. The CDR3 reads CASSHKEQGRETQYF. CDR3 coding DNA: TGCGCCAGCAGTCATAAGGAGCAGGGGCGTGAGACCCAGTACTTC.

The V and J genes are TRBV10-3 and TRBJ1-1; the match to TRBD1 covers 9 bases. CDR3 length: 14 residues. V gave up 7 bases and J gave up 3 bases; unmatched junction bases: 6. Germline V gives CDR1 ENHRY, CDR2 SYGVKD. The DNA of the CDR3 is TGTGCCATCACCAACAGGGGGCGCGACACTGAAGCTTTCTTT. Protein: CAITNRGRDTEAFF.

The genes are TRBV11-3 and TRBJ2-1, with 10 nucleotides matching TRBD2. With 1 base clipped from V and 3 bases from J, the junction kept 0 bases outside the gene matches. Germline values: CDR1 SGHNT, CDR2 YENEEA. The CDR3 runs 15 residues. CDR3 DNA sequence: TGTGCCAGCAGCTTAGTAGCGGGGGGCTACAATGAGCAGTTCTTC. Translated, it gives CASSLVAGGYNEQFF. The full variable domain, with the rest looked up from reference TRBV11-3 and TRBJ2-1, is EAGVVQSPRYKIIEKKQPVAFWCNPISGHNTLYWYLQNLGQGPELLIRYENEEAVDDSQLPKDRFSAERLKGVDSTLKIQPAELGDSAVYLCASSLVAGGYNEQFFGPGTRLTVL.

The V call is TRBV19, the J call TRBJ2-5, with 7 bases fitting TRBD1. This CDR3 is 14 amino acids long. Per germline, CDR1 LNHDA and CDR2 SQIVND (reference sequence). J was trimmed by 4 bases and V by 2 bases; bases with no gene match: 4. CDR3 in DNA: TGTGCCAGTAGTATACGACAGGGAAGAGAGACCCAGTACTTC. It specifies CASSIRQGRETQYF.

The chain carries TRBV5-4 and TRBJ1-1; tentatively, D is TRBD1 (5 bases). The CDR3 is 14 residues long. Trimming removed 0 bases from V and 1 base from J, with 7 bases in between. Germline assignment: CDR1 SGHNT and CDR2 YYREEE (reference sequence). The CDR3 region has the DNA TGTGCCAGCAGCTTGGCCGGACAGAACACTGAAGCTTTCTTT. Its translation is CASSLAGQNTEAFF.

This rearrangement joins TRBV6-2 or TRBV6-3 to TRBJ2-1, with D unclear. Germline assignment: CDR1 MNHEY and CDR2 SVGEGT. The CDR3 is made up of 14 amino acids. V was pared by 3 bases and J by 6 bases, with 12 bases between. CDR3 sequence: CASSYAGGVNEQFF. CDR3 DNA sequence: TGTGCCAGCAGTTATGCCGGCGGCGTCAATGAGCAGTTCTTC.

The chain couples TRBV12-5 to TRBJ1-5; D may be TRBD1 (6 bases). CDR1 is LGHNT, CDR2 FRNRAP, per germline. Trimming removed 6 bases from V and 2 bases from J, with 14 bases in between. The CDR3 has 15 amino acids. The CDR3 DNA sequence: TGTGCTAGTGGATCAGGGGTCGCGGGCAATCAGCCCCAGCATTTT. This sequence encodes CASGSGVAGNQPQHF.

The CDR3 loop reads CASSLGQVVGEQYF. The DNA of the CDR3 is TGTGCCAGCAGTTTAGGACAGGTCGTAGGCGAGCAGTACTTC. J is TRBJ2-7 and V is TRBV28; 7 bases agree with TRBD1. V was clipped by 2 bases and J by 6 bases; unmatched bases: 7. The CDR3 length is 14 residues. Germline V gene data show CDR1 as MDHEN and CDR2 as SYDVKM.

The CDR3 DNA reads TGTGCCAGCAGCTTATCCCCCCCCCGCGGGTACCAAGAGACCCAGTACTTC. Its protein is CASSLSPPRGYQETQYF. This sequence joins TRBV7-6 and TRBJ2-5; TRBD2 might be the D (5 bases). V was shortened by 2 bases and J by 0 bases, with 16 bases between the two germline ends. Looked up from germline, CDR1 is SGHVS and CDR2 is FNYEAQ. The CDR3 length is 17 residues.

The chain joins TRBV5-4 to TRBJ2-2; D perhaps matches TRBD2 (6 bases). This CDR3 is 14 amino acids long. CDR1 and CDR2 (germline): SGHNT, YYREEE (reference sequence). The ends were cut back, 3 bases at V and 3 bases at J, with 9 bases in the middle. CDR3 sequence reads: CASSSGLHTGELFF. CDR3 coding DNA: TGTGCCAGCAGCTCGGGACTTCACACCGGGGAGCTGTTTTTT. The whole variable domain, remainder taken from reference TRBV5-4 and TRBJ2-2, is ETGVTQSPTHLIKTRGQQVTLRCSSQSGHNTVSWYQQALGQGPQFIFQYYREEENGRGNFPPRFSGLQFPNYSSELNVNALELDDSALYLCASSSGLHTGELFFGEGSRLTVL.

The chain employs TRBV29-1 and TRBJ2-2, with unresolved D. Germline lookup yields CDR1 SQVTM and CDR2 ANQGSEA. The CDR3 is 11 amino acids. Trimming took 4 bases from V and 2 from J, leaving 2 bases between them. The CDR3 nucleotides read TGCAGCGTTGCAAACACCGGGGAGCTGTTTTTT. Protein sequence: CSVANTGELFF.

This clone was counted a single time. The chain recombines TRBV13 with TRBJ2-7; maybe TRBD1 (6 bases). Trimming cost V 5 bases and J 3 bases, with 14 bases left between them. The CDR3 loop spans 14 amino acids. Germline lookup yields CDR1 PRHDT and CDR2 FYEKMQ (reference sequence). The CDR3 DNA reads TGTGCCAGCAGCCCTACAACAGGGTTCTACGAGCAGTACTTC. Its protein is CASSPTTGFYEQYF.

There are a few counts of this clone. CDR3 sequence: CASSPQTRDRGEAFF. CDR3 sequence (DNA): TGTGCCAGCAGTCCCCAGACCCGGGACAGGGGTGAAGCTTTCTTT. The chain recombines TRBV28 with TRBJ1-1; the match to TRBD1 covers 10 bases. Germline V gives CDR1 MDHEN, CDR2 SYDVKM. The CDR3 sequence is 15 residues long. Germline trimming cut 5 bases from V and 7 bases from J; bases unmatched to any gene: 10. The full variable domain, rest sourced from reference TRBV28 and TRBJ1-1, is DVKVTQSSRYLVKRTGEKVFLECVQDMDHENMFWYRQDPGLGLRLIYFSYDVKMKEKGDIPEGYSVSREKKERFSLILESASTNQTSMYLCASSPQTRDRGEAFFGQGTRLTVV.

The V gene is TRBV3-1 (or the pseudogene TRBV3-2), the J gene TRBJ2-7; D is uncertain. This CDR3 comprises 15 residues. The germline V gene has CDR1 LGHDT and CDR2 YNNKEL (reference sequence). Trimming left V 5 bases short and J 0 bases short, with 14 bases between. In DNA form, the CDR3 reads TGTGCCAGCAGCACTCGAGACAAACCCTCCTACGAGCAGTACTTC. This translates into CASSTRDKPSYEQYF.

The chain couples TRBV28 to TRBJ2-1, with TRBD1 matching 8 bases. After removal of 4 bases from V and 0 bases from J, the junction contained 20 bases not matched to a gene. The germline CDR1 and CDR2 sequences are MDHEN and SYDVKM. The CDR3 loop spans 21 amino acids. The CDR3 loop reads CASSSRDRRIPAGSSYNEQFF. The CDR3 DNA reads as TGTGCCAGCAGTTCCCGGGACAGGCGGATTCCGGCGGGAAGCTCCTACAATGAGCAGTTCTTC.

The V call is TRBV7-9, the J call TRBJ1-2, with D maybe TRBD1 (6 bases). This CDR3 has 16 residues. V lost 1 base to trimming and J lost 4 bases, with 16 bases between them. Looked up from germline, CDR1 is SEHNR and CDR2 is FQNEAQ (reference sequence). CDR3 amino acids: CASSLGEGQSSYGYTF. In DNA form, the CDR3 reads TGTGCCAGCAGCTTAGGAGAGGGACAAAGCTCCTATGGCTACACCTTC. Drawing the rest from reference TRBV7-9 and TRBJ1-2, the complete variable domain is DTGVSQNPRHKITKRGQNVTFRCDPISEHNRLYWYRQTLGQGPEFLTYFQNEAQLEKSRLLSDRFSAERPKGSFSTLEIQRTEQGDSAMYLCASSLGEGQSSYGYTFGSGTRLTVV.

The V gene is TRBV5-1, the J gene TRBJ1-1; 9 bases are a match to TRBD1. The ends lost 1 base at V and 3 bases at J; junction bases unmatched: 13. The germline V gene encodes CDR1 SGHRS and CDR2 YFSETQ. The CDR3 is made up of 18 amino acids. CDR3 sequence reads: CASSLPGQGSPRDTEAFF. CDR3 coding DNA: TGCGCCAGCAGCTTGCCGGGACAGGGTTCCCCCCGGGACACTGAAGCTTTCTTT. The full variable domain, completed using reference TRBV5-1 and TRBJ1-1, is KAGVTQTPRYLIKTRGQQVTLSCSPISGHRSVSWYQQTPGQGLQFLFEYFSETQRNKGNFPGRFSGRQFSNSRSEMNVSTLELGDSALYLCASSLPGQGSPRDTEAFFGQGTRLTVV.

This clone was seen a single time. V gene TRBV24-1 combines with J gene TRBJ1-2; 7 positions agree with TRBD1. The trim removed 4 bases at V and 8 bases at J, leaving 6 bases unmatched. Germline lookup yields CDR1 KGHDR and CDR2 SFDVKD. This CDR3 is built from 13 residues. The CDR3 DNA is TGTGCCACCAGTGAGACAGGGTTGTACGGCTACACCTTC. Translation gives CATSETGLYGYTF.